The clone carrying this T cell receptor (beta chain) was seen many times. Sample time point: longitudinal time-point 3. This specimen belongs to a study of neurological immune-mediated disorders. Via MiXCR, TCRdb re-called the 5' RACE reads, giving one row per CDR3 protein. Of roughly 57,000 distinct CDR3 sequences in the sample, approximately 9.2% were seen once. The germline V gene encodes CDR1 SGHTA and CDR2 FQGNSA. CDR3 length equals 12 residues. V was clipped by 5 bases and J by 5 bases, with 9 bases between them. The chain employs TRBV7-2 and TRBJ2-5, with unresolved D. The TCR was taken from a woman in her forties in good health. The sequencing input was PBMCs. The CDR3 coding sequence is TGTGCCAGCAGCCCACCGCGGGAGACCCAGTACTTC. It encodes CASSPPRETQYF.